What follows is one TCR beta chain and its context. This entry comes from a study of molecular identifiers for immune sequencing clone quantification. Study-level background: RNA from roughly 20,000 or 100,000 naive CD8 cells was split five ways in replicates, with four sequenced.

TCRdb reanalysed the PCR reads using MiXCR and keeps one entry per CDR3 protein. The sample yields 60,000 to 70,000 distinct CDR3 sequences, 15% to 20% seen once. The CDR3 has 13 residues. In germline, CDR1 is MNHEY, CDR2 SMNVEV (reference sequence). V trimming: 5 bases; J trimming: 6 bases; junction bases outside the gene matches: 3. Libraries used roughly 18,000 to 1,100,000 sorted naive CD8 T cells and 10%, 30% or 50% RNA input. The receptor's source is a human donor in good health. Some libraries in this study had Jurkat cell RNA spiked in. The sequenced sample was naive CD8+ T cells from blood, with Jurkat cell RNA spiked in. The subset is: FACS-sorted CD8+CD4-CCR7+CD45RA+ naive T cells. This chain joins TRBV27 and TRBJ2-1; 8 positions match TRBD1. The CDR3 region is CASSRTGFNEQFF. CDR3 DNA sequence: TGTGCCAGCAGTAGGACAGGGTTCAATGAGCAGTTCTTC.